The entry that follows covers one TCR beta chain sequence. What it binds is unknown. CDR1 is MNHNY and CDR2 is SVGAGI in the germline V gene (reference sequence). The V segment lost 6 bases and the J segment 3 bases; nucleotides outside the gene matches: 5. This CDR3 has 13 residues. PCR was performed using 60 Vbeta and 13 Jbeta primers. The data were produced by immunoSEQ multiplex PCR, yet TCRdb's version contains in-frame clones alone and is incomplete. Of under 200,000 clones in the sample, over 60% were seen once. The data originate from a study of cytomegalovirus exposure and HLA in healthy donors. Study details: Inside one of the first data releases sat around 77 million unique TCRs taken from HLA-typed donors. Study observations and caveats: A later analysis, which compared TCR beta chains of equal frequency, found the HLA-associated ones more clonally expanded.

The rearrangement joins TRBV6-6 to TRBJ2-7, with 7 bases matching TRBD1. What was sequenced was PBMCs. This clonotype was obtained from a man in his forties or fifties in good health and CMV-seronegative. In DNA form, the CDR3 reads TGTGCCAGCAGCCGACAGGGCGTCTACGAGCAGTACTTC. It yields the protein CASSRQGVYEQYF.